The 9 T cell receptor beta chains below all came from one sample that was sequenced in a study of shared clonotypes between healthy human individuals. Assay: immunoSEQ multiplex PCR; the TCRdb copy retains only in-frame clones and omits some. Here the sample spans around 320,000 clones, around 86% being singletons. The sequenced sample was memory CD8+ T cells sorted from blood. Subset noted: CD45RO+ cells pooled with CCR7-negative TemRA cells. The origin of the receptors is a man between 18 and 29 years old in good health.

V usage is TRBV14 and J usage is TRBJ2-7, with 7 nucleotides matching TRBD1. This CDR3 has 13 amino acids. Germline V lookup: CDR1 SGHDN, CDR2 FVKESK. The junction had 5 bases not matched to a gene; V was cut back by 5 bases and J by 4 bases. CDR3 sequence (DNA): TGTGCCAGCAGCAAAACAGGGGCGTACGAGCAGTACTTC. This gives the protein CASSKTGAYEQYF.

The rearrangement uses TRBV2 and TRBJ2-4; a weak D match, TRBD2 (6 bases). Germline lookup yields CDR1 SNHLY and CDR2 FYNNEI. V was clipped by 7 bases and J by 5 bases, with 12 bases between them. The CDR3 spans 13 residues. DNA for the CDR3: TGTGCCAGCACCAGACTAGGGGAAAACATTCAGTACTTC. Translated, it gives CASTRLGENIQYF. The full variable domain, its missing parts supplied by reference TRBV2 and TRBJ2-4, is EPEVTQTPSHQVTQMGQEVILRCVPISNHLYFYWYRQILGQKVEFLVSFYNNEISEKSEIFDDQFSVERPDGSNFTLKIRSTKLEDSAMYFCASTRLGENIQYFGAGTRLSVL.

The J gene is TRBJ2-7, the V gene TRBV7-9, with D possibly matching TRBD1 (5 bases). The CDR3 has 15 amino acids. The V end was cut by 5 bases, the J end by 4 bases, with 18 bases between. In germline, CDR1 is SEHNR, CDR2 FQNEAQ (reference sequence). In DNA form, the CDR3 reads TGTGCCAGCAGCCCGTACAGGAGCTCTCCGTACGAGCAGTACTTC. This encodes CASSPYRSSPYEQYF.

The chain recombines TRBV27 with TRBJ2-2; D possibly corresponds to TRBD2 (6 bases). In germline, CDR1 is MNHEY, CDR2 SMNVEV (reference sequence). The CDR3 runs to 14 residues. The V and J ends lost 1 base and 6 bases respectively, with 9 bases between them. The CDR3 region is CASSLLLASGELFF. The CDR3 DNA is TGTGCCAGCAGTTTATTACTAGCTTCCGGGGAGCTGTTTTTT.

J is TRBJ2-7 and V is TRBV7-9; 7 nucleotides agree with TRBD2. Germline CDR1 SEHNR, CDR2 FQNEAQ (reference sequence). After removal of 1 base from V and 3 bases from J, the junction contained 6 bases not matched to a gene. This CDR3 comprises 15 residues. CDR3 coding DNA: TGTGCCAGCAGCTTAGGCTTCGGCGGGAGCTACGAGCAGTACTTC. Translating it yields CASSLGFGGSYEQYF.

In its sample, this clone was seen once. This rearrangement joins TRBV5-1 to TRBJ2-2, with D perhaps matching TRBD1 (6 bases). Germline CDR1 reads SGHRS; CDR2 reads YFSETQ. The CDR3 runs to 15 residues. V was cut by 1 base and J by 2 bases, with 9 bases left in between. CDR3: CASSLPGQNTGELFF. CDR3 DNA: TGCGCCAGCAGCTTGCCGGGACAAAACACCGGGGAGCTGTTTTTT.

The V gene is TRBV5-1, the J gene TRBJ1-6; possibly TRBD1 for D (6 bases). CDR1 is SGHRS, CDR2 YFSETQ, per germline. V lost 1 base, J lost 8 bases, and 13 bases lay in between. The CDR3 runs 15 residues. DNA of the CDR3: TGCGCCAGCAGCTTGTCTGCAGAGGGGGATTCACCCCTCCACTTT. It yields the protein CASSLSAEGDSPLHF.

The chain combines TRBV27 with TRBJ2-5; possibly TRBD1 for D (6 bases). The CDR3 has 14 amino acids. Germline lookup yields CDR1 MNHEY and CDR2 SMNVEV (reference sequence). Trimming cost V 4 bases and J 4 bases, with 13 bases left between them. The CDR3 DNA reads TGTGCCAGCAGTTCCCCAGGGGTCCCAGAGACCCAGTACTTC. This sequence encodes CASSSPGVPETQYF.

This clone was seen only once. The rearrangement joins TRBV4-1 to TRBJ1-2, with D perhaps matching TRBD1 (5 bases). The V and J ends lost 3 bases and 6 bases respectively, with 17 bases between them. The CDR3 runs to 15 residues. CDR1 is MGHRA, CDR2 YSYEKL, per germline. The CDR3 protein is CASSQPAGAINGYTF. The CDR3 DNA is TGCGCCAGCAGCCAGCCCGCCGGGGCCATCAATGGCTACACCTTC.